One and the same sample provided the 14 T cell receptor beta chains below, sequenced in a study of T-cell memory formation after mild COVID-19. TCRdb analysed the 5' RACE reads with MiXCR anew, one entry per CDR3 protein. Of 550,000 to 600,000 distinct CDR3 sequences listed, approximately 15% are singletons. The specimen sequenced was PBMCs or a T cell subset sorted from them (not recorded which). The receptor source for this set is an adult woman who had mild COVID-19 (a few samples of this study predate the infection). Cell type and time point are not known.

CDR3 DNA: TGTGCCAGCAGCCCCGCAGCAAGGGGCTCCTACGAGCAGTACTTC. Encoded protein: CASSPAARGSYEQYF. The chain combines TRBV5-6 with TRBJ2-7; D possibly corresponds to TRBD1 (5 bases). CDR1 and CDR2 (germline): SGHDT, YYEEEE. Trimming removed 4 bases at V and 0 bases at J, with 14 bases between. The CDR3 spans 15 residues.

This clonotype was found a few times. V gene TRBV5-4 combines with J gene TRBJ2-7; D call uncertain. V was shortened by 3 bases and J by 1 base, with 11 bases between the two germline ends. The germline CDR1 and CDR2 sequences are SGHNT and YYREEE (reference sequence). This CDR3 comprises 14 residues. The CDR3 coding sequence is TGTGCCAGCAGCTCCGCGGTAGGATCCTACGAGCAGTACTTC. Amino acids: CASSSAVGSYEQYF.

The chain employs TRBV30 and TRBJ1-4; D is unclear. This CDR3 contains 14 residues. The germline V gene has CDR1 GTSNPN and CDR2 SVGIG (reference sequence). V lost 3 bases and J lost 7, with 15 bases in between. The CDR3 bases are TGTGCCTGGAGCGCCGGGAGTAGTAGTGAAAAACTGTTTTTT. Residues: CAWSAGSSSEKLFF.

In this sample, this clonotype turned up a few times. The chain employs TRBV5-5 and TRBJ2-1; perhaps TRBD1 as D (6 bases). This CDR3 has 16 residues. The V gene's germline CDR1 is SGHKS and CDR2 YYEKEE (reference sequence). The V gene lost 4 bases and the J gene lost 3 bases, with 17 bases spanning the gap. The DNA of the CDR3 is TGTGCCAGCAGCCCCCCGACAGGAACCTTCTACAATGAGCAGTTCTTC. Protein: CASSPPTGTFYNEQFF.

The rearrangement links TRBV7-9 to TRBJ1-6; the D gene is possibly TRBD1 (5 bases). The germline V gene has CDR1 SEHNR and CDR2 FQNEAQ (reference sequence). The V end lost 2 bases, the J end lost 10 bases, and 9 bases lay between the germline ends. This CDR3 has 13 residues. The CDR3 DNA reads TGTGCCAGCAGCTTAATGGGGGAATCACCCCTCCACTTT. Its protein product is CASSLMGESPLHF.

The chain links TRBV30 to TRBJ2-1; D not resolved. Trimming took 3 bases from V and 4 from J, leaving 10 bases between them. The CDR3 sequence is 13 residues long. Germline lookup yields CDR1 GTSNPN and CDR2 SVGIG (reference sequence). The CDR3 DNA reads TGTGCCTGGAGAGAGACTTCGTACAATGAGCAGTTCTTC. It codes for CAWRETSYNEQFF. The full variable domain, its missing parts supplied by reference TRBV30 and TRBJ2-1, is SQTIHQWPATLVQPVGSPLSLECTVEGTSNPNLYWYRQAAGRGLQLLFYSVGIGQISSEVPQNLSASRPQDRQFILSSKKLLLSDSGFYLCAWRETSYNEQFFGPGTRLTVL.

The table lists this clonotype with a few counts. CDR3 coding DNA: TGTGCCAGCAGTCCTACTAGCAGTCCTAGCACAGATACGCAGTATTTT. Translating it yields CASSPTSSPSTDTQYF. The V call is TRBV7-6, the J call TRBJ2-3, with D perhaps matching TRBD2 (6 bases). The germline V and J ends were trimmed by 6 bases and 0 bases, with 16 bases remaining between them. The CDR3 sequence is 16 residues long. CDR1 is SGHVS and CDR2 is FNYEAQ in the germline V gene.

The rearrangement links TRBV12-3 or TRBV12-4 to TRBJ1-1, with D possibly being TRBD1 (6 bases). The V gene lost 5 bases and the J gene lost 5 bases, with 12 bases spanning the gap. The CDR3 spans 13 residues. CDR3 nucleotide sequence: TGTGCCAGCAGTCCCCGGGACAAGACTGAAGCTTTCTTT. It translates to CASSPRDKTEAFF.

This clonotype was counted a few times. The chain has TRBV19 and TRBJ1-1; 10 bases are a match to TRBD1. CDR1 is LNHDA, CDR2 SQIVND, per germline (reference sequence). Trimming at V came to 3 bases and at J to 0 bases, leaving 7 bases not matched to a gene. The length of the CDR3 is 17 residues. The CDR3 reads CASSISGTGEMNTEAFF. DNA for the CDR3: TGTGCCAGTAGTATCTCCGGGACAGGGGAGATGAACACTGAAGCTTTCTTT.

V and J are TRBV7-9 and TRBJ2-7, with D perhaps TRBD1 (6 bases). Deletions cut 5 bases from V and 9 bases from J, with 23 bases between. The CDR3 has 15 amino acids. Germline lookup yields CDR1 SEHNR and CDR2 FQNEAQ (reference sequence). CDR3 residues: CASSPRDTIRSGQYF. The CDR3 nucleotides read TGTGCCAGCAGCCCCAGGGACACCATCAGATCTGGGCAGTACTTC.

The gene calls are TRBV10-3 and TRBJ2-7; a weak D match, TRBD1 (5 bases). V lost 0 bases and J 4 bases, leaving 10 bases between the germline ends. This CDR3 has 14 residues. Germline assignment: CDR1 ENHRY and CDR2 SYGVKD. Here the CDR3 reads CAISESTRAYEQYF. CDR3 nucleotides: TGTGCCATCAGTGAGTCAACCAGGGCGTACGAGCAGTACTTC.

This chain connects TRBV7-6 to TRBJ2-7; TRBD1 agrees at 8 bases. V shed 1 base and J 0 bases; nucleotides not matched to a gene: 5. The CDR3 spans 16 residues. Germline V gives CDR1 SGHVS, CDR2 FNYEAQ. As DNA, the CDR3 is TGTGCCAGCAGCTTAGTGTTCACAGGGGGCTCCTACGAGCAGTACTTC. It translates to CASSLVFTGGSYEQYF.

CDR3 protein: CASSIQGLSSYNEQFF. CDR3 in DNA: TGCGCCAGCAGCATCCAGGGGCTTAGCTCCTACAATGAGCAGTTCTTC. The chain employs TRBV5-1 and TRBJ2-1, with D perhaps matching TRBD1 (6 bases). Per germline, CDR1 SGHRS and CDR2 YFSETQ. With 4 bases removed from V and 0 bases from J, the gap between germline ends came to 14 bases. There are 16 residues in the CDR3.

The chain joins TRBV7-8 to TRBJ2-5; D is uncertain. Germline-derived CDR1 and CDR2 are SGHVS and FQNEAQ. CDR3 size: 16 residues. Trimming removed 2 bases at V and 5 bases at J, with 18 bases between. CDR3 region: CASSLYHRAPEETQYF. The CDR3 DNA reads as TGTGCCAGCAGCTTATATCACCGAGCCCCAGAGGAGACCCAGTACTTC.